This TCR beta chain was sequenced for a study of T cells expressing NK-cell markers. TCRdb processed the 5' RACE reads again and assigns one entry to each CDR3 protein, with no DNA. This repertoire includes 300,000 to 450,000 distinct CDR3 sequences. The germline CDR1 and CDR2 sequences are SGHRS and YFSETQ. The CDR3 has 17 amino acids. J is TRBJ2-1 and V is TRBV5-1; TCRdb reports TRBD1, a call that lacks DNA to check it against. The clonotype comes from a man between 18 and 69 years old in good health. What was sequenced was blood T cells: a sorted CD56 or NKG2C T cell subset, CD4+ or CD8+ T cells, or bulk PBMC T cells (not recorded which). CDR3 in amino acids: CASSLAPTGQGLNEQFF.